What follows describes a single T cell receptor beta chain. The clone's antigen remains unknown. There are no base qualities to consult, and no much larger clone falls within one base. Sequences MNHNS (CDR1) and SASEGT (CDR2) are obtained from the germline V gene. From the cysteine through the phenylalanine, the CDR3 covers 15 amino acids. Kept here is only the CDR3 DNA, which spans 45 bases and is read in frame from base 1. The germline ends are 14 bases apart after V is trimmed by 0 bases and J by 5 bases. TCR beta libraries were generated from genomic DNA with the immunoSEQ kit, following the manufacturer's recommendations. For library preparation, a first multiplex PCR was performed with proprietary primers, followed by a second PCR in which unique barcodes were added, and bead cleanups were performed after each round. A kit-provided positive control reaction and a negative control reaction were included in every sample batch. The final libraries underwent checking on an Agilent 4200 TapeStation D1000 ScreenTape, volumetric pooling, and quantification by qPCR. Sequencing was performed on an Illumina NextSeq500 using a MidOutput 150-cycle cartridge, with 156 Read1 cycles, 15 Index1 cycles, and the kit custom primers. The pooled library was loaded at roughly 0.9 pM with roughly 20% PhiX control spiked in. The study's processing was this. Vendor-processed data were analyzed in R, with a clonotype defined as all T cells sharing the same CDR3 nucleotide sequence. For clone abundance analyses, frequencies were normalized to the 10,000 most abundant clones in each sample. Public T cell clones, which averaged fewer than five per sample, were removed prior to analysis. The dominant motif analysis was done with ImmunoMap using the PAM10 matrix, a gap penalty of 30, and a homology threshold of 0.3, and motifs with a cumulative frequency of at least 0.01 were considered dominant. Tumor-enriched clonotypes and baseline blood-enriched clonotypes were defined as those with an abundance difference of at least 32-fold between compartments. Tumor-blood repertoire similarity was measured with the Baroni-Urbani and Buser coefficient, and group comparisons used two-tailed Wilcoxon tests in R. The clones in this table, taken by TCRdb from immuneACCESS, are in-frame only. Not every clone is retained; where verified, under half of the shortfall comes from an unresolved V gene, and the cause of the rest is unknown. V and J calls and clone size are as listed in that table; D and trimming were resolved from the DNA. The sample has tens of thousands of clones on record, around 52% of them singletons. In total, the top ten clones hold 16% of the sample.

The data belong to a study of radiation and T cells in renal cell carcinoma (dated by TCRdb to 2018 to 2021). Notes on the research overall: In total, approximately 51 samples, comprising approximately 25 tumors and some 27 peripheral blood samples, were subjected to TCR beta sequencing. A total of 4,016,671 unique CDR3 nucleotide sequences, encoding 2,500,000 or so unique CDR3 amino acid sequences, were found across all 55 or so samples. Here is what the overall study found, with its caveats: In blood, the top tumor clonotypes increased between baseline and 2 weeks post-radiation and then shrank by 4 weeks, which suggests that tumor-resident clones expanded only transiently. Effects of radiation dose or scheduling on the TCR repertoire could not be addressed with the single-armed trial design. TCR clonality was higher in irradiated tumors than in controls, as the top 100 clonotypes made up an average of about 54% of the repertoire in irradiated tumors compared with 43% in nephrectomy-only tumors. Because only small tumor regions of approximately 1 g were available, intratumoral heterogeneity was not captured. Because no pretreatment tumor biopsies were available, whether clonotypes were present in the tumor at baseline could not be determined. A greater number of dominant CDR3 motifs was detected in irradiated tumors than in control tumors, and a larger share of the repertoire was occupied by these motifs in irradiated tumors than in control tumors.

The sample's time point label, decoded: tumor resected at nephrectomy. The sample's treatment or condition, from its label and the paper: 15 Gy SBRT to primary tumor, nephrectomy 4 weeks later. Samples came from a clinical trial, in which primary renal cell carcinomas received 15 Gy stereotactic body radiation therapy followed by nephrectomy 4 weeks later. All patients had renal cell carcinoma with clear cell pathology. The tumors were dissociated mechanically, digested with collagenase/hyaluronidase at 37 degrees C, processed in gentleMACS C tubes, and kept in liquid nitrogen. Genomic DNA for TCR sequencing was prepared using the QIAamp DNA Blood Mini Kit (Qiagen). Only samples passing all quality control checks were included in the analyses.

The receptor was derived from a woman in her fifties or sixties with renal cell carcinoma. Source: tumor tissue, taken from a patient whose treatment included radiotherapy and nephrectomy. Recombination linked TRBV6-1 to TRBJ2-7; the D gene is perhaps TRBD1, on 5 matching bases. Here is the DNA: TGTGCCAGCAGTGAAGCGAGGATGGGGCTGGACGAGCAGTACTTC. Its translation reads: CASSEARMGLDEQYF.